The following is a T cell receptor beta chain sequence with its context. Antigen: not known. Researchers ran the PCR with 60 Vbeta and 13 Jbeta primers. Clones were read by immunoSEQ multiplex PCR, and TCRdb kept only the in-frame ones, dropping some. The sample consists of roughly 180,000 clones, 81% of them appearing once. This entry comes from a study of cytomegalovirus exposure and HLA in healthy donors. Findings of the study overall: Follow-up analysis later connected one missense variant in DCLRE1C with trimming of TCR beta V- and J-genes. Later analysis reportedly placed an Asian-associated ancestry cluster below the roughly 680-donor mean in N-insertions.

CDR1 and CDR2 from the germline V gene are SGHRS and YFSETQ. V lost 4 bases to trimming and J lost 4 bases, with 17 bases between them. The CDR3 has 15 amino acids. This rearrangement joins TRBV5-1 to TRBJ2-5; TRBD2 might be the D (5 bases). The sequenced sample was PBMCs. This sequence originates from a woman younger than 35 in good health and CMV-seropositive. CDR3 in DNA: TGCGCCAGCAGCGACCCGGGCTCGGGGTTAGAGACCCAGTACTTC. Translating it yields CASSDPGSGLETQYF.